Shown below are 19 T cell receptor beta chains from a single sample sequenced in a study of T cell repertoires in cytomegalovirus infection. Via MiXCR, TCRdb re-called the reads, giving one row per CDR3 protein. The table lists about 490,000 distinct CDR3 sequences, approximately 11% of them singletons. Sequencing input: PBMCs. The receptors shown here come from a human donor in good health (CMV status not recorded). Some clones in this sample may be carry-over from other donors' samples.

The chain couples TRBV20-1 to TRBJ2-1, with D uncertain. The CDR3 contains 17 residues. V lost 1 base and J 4 bases, leaving 20 bases between the germline ends. The germline V gene has CDR1 DFQATT and CDR2 SNEGSKA (reference sequence). CDR3 in amino acids: CSARAFGASSRYNEQFF. The DNA for the CDR3 is TGCAGTGCTAGAGCGTTTGGAGCTAGTTCAAGGTACAATGAGCAGTTCTTC.

In this sample, this clonotype turned up a few times. The V call is TRBV6-5, the J call TRBJ1-2, with TRBD1 as a possible D gene (5 bases). Trimming took 5 bases from V and 6 from J, leaving 19 bases between them. The CDR3 is made up of 15 amino acids. Per the germline V gene, CDR1 is MNHEY and CDR2 is SVGAGI. The DNA of the CDR3 is TGTGCCAGCAGTGCGAGGGACCGCGAGTATGATGGCTACACCTTC. This gives the protein CASSARDREYDGYTF.

This chain uses TRBV5-1 with TRBJ2-3; D possibly corresponds to TRBD2 (5 bases). The CDR3 covers 15 residues. V lost 4 bases, J lost 2 bases, and 14 bases lay in between. Germline loops: CDR1 SGHRS, CDR2 YFSETQ. The CDR3 loop is CASSLGNAHTDTQYF. The CDR3, as DNA: TGCGCCAGCAGCCTCGGGAACGCTCACACAGATACGCAGTATTTT.

This clonotype appeared a few times. V and J are TRBV30 and TRBJ1-2; D remains ambiguous. The CDR3 loop spans 14 amino acids. V was shortened by 3 bases and J by 7 bases, with 18 bases between the two germline ends. CDR1 GTSNPN and CDR2 SVGIG come from the germline V gene (reference sequence). CDR3 protein: CAWRPLAATPGYTF. Written as DNA, the CDR3 is TGTGCCTGGAGACCCCTGGCAGCGACTCCTGGCTACACCTTC.

The chain recombines TRBV20-1 with TRBJ2-7, with TRBD2 as a possible D gene (5 bases). V was shortened by 0 bases and J by 3 bases, with 12 bases between the two germline ends. Germline assignment: CDR1 DFQATT and CDR2 SNEGSKA (reference sequence). The CDR3 extends over 14 amino acids. The CDR3 reads CSARDPRGDYEQYF. CDR3 nucleotide sequence: TGCAGTGCTAGAGATCCCCGGGGAGACTACGAGCAGTACTTC.

This clonotype was counted ten times or more. The genes are TRBV7-9 and TRBJ1-5, with 7 bases lining up with TRBD1. The J segment lost 4 bases and the V segment lost 5 bases, leaving 5 bases of the junction unmatched. The CDR3 totals 14 residues. Germline V lookup: CDR1 SEHNR, CDR2 FQNEAQ (reference sequence). CDR3 sequence (DNA): TGTGCCAGCAGCCGGACAGGTATTAATCAGCCCCAGCATTTT. This codes for CASSRTGINQPQHF.

This clonotype was picked up many times. J is TRBJ2-2 and V is TRBV6-2 or TRBV6-3; the match to TRBD2 covers 10 bases. The ends lost 0 bases at V and 6 bases at J; junction bases unmatched: 4. Germline CDR1 and CDR2: MNHEY and SVGEGT. The CDR3 is 16 amino acids. CDR3 coding DNA: TGTGCCAGCAGTTACTCGCGGCTAGCGGGGGCCGGGGAGCTGTTTTTT. It is translated as CASSYSRLAGAGELFF.

This clonotype was counted ten times or more. The J gene is TRBJ1-3, the V gene TRBV7-2; D uncertain. Germline assignment: CDR1 SGHTA and CDR2 FQGNSA. CDR3 length: 17 amino acids. Trimming stripped 4 bases from V and 0 bases from J, with 16 bases between. CDR3 DNA sequence: TGTGCCAGCAGCTCGCCCCCTGGTCGTTTCTCTGGAAACACCATATATTTT. Translation gives CASSSPPGRFSGNTIYF. The full variable domain, completed using reference TRBV7-2 and TRBJ1-3, is GAGVSQSPSNKVTEKGKDVELRCDPISGHTALYWYRQSLGQGLEFLIYFQGNSAPDKSGLPSDRFSAERTGGSVSTLTIQRTQQEDSAVYLCASSSPPGRFSGNTIYFGEGSWLTVV.

This clonotype has at least ten counts. The rearrangement links TRBV7-2 to TRBJ2-1; D unresolved. CDR3 length equals 14 residues. The V end lost 1 base, the J end lost 10 bases, and 14 bases lay between the germline ends. Germline CDR1 and CDR2: SGHTA and FQGNSA. In nucleotides, the CDR3 is TGTGCCAGCAGCTTAGTAGTGGACCGCCCAGAGCAGTTCTTC. Its protein product is CASSLVVDRPEQFF.

This clonotype occurred many times. V is TRBV5-6 and J is TRBJ2-6; 8 positions agree with TRBD1. From germline, CDR1 is SGHDT and CDR2 YYEEEE. With V trimmed by 3 bases and J by 4 bases, 15 bases remained unmatched. CDR3 size: 19 residues. CDR3 sequence (DNA): TGTGCCAGCAGCTGGGGCCCCACAGGGGGTATGTCCGGGGCCAACGTCCTGACTTTC. Translating it yields CASSWGPTGGMSGANVLTF.

In its sample, this clonotype was seen a few times. V and J are TRBV11-2 and TRBJ1-1; no definite D call. The CDR3 has 15 residues. Germline V gene data show CDR1 as SGHAT and CDR2 as FQNNGV. V lost 1 base to trimming and J lost 4 bases, with 13 bases between them. The DNA of the CDR3 is TGTGCCAGCAGCTTAGTGGCCAATGTGGGCACTGAAGCTTTCTTT. This sequence encodes CASSLVANVGTEAFF.

This clonotype was counted many times. The chain has TRBV2 and TRBJ2-5, with D unresolved. The germline V and J ends were trimmed by 6 bases and 5 bases, with 7 bases remaining between them. CDR1 is SNHLY and CDR2 is FYNNEI in the germline V gene. This CDR3 spans 11 amino acids. The CDR3 is CASRPEETQYF. The CDR3 region has the DNA TGTGCCAGCAGGCCAGAGGAGACCCAGTACTTC.

This clonotype showed up many times. The genes are TRBV24-1 and TRBJ2-3; TRBD2 agrees at 10 bases. Germline assignment: CDR1 KGHDR and CDR2 SFDVKD. This CDR3 contains 17 residues. V trimming: 3 bases; J trimming: 5 bases; junction bases outside the gene matches: 10. This CDR3 reads CATSDPRVAGGQDTQYF. The CDR3 DNA is TGTGCCACCAGTGATCCCAGGGTAGCGGGAGGACAAGATACGCAGTATTTT.

This clonotype occurred many times. The chain is built from TRBV2 and TRBJ1-5; 8 bases fit TRBD1. Germline V CDR1 and CDR2: SNHLY, FYNNEI. J was trimmed by 6 bases and V by 4 bases; bases with no gene match: 8. The CDR3 extends over 15 amino acids. CDR3: CASSGDRGGIQPQHF. CDR3 nucleotides: TGTGCCAGCAGTGGCGACAGGGGAGGCATTCAGCCCCAGCATTTT. The variable domain in full, completed from reference TRBV2 and TRBJ1-5, reads EPEVTQTPSHQVTQMGQEVILRCVPISNHLYFYWYRQILGQKVEFLVSFYNNEISEKSEIFDDQFSVERPDGSNFTLKIRSTKLEDSAMYFCASSGDRGGIQPQHFGDGTRLSIL.

This clonotype was seen at least ten times. The chain joins TRBV6-1 to TRBJ2-2, with D perhaps being TRBD1 or TRBD2 (5 bases each). The V end was cut by 5 bases, the J end by 4 bases, with 14 bases between. The CDR3 loop spans 15 amino acids. Germline V gene sequence: CDR1 MNHNS, CDR2 SASEGT. As DNA, the CDR3 is TGTGCCAGCAGTCCCCGGAAGAGGGGCACCGGGGAGCTGTTTTTT. Amino acids: CASSPRKRGTGELFF.

This clonotype was recorded at least ten times. The chain links TRBV5-1 to TRBJ2-2, with 12 bases lining up with TRBD2. Germline loops: CDR1 SGHRS, CDR2 YFSETQ. The CDR3 is 16 amino acids. The V and J ends lost 3 bases and 1 base, in that order; junction bases with no gene match: 1. CDR3 in DNA: TGCGCCAGCAGCTCGGGACTAGCGGGGAACACCGGGGAGCTGTTTTTT. It is translated as CASSSGLAGNTGELFF.

The sample holds many counts of this clonotype. V and J are TRBV27 and TRBJ1-5; 8 bases are shared with TRBD1. Germline V gene data show CDR1 as MNHEY and CDR2 as SMNVEV (reference sequence). The CDR3 is 14 residues long. V was clipped by 6 bases and J by 5 bases; unmatched bases: 6. In DNA, the CDR3 is TGTGCCAGCAGCGGACAGGGCGCCCATCAGCCCCAGCATTTT. The encoded protein is CASSGQGAHQPQHF.

This clonotype was seen many times. The rearrangement links TRBV27 to TRBJ2-1; D gene ambiguous. V lost 3 bases and J 8 bases, leaving 17 bases between the germline ends. This CDR3 spans 15 amino acids. Germline V lookup: CDR1 MNHEY, CDR2 SMNVEV (reference sequence). The CDR3: CASSLSLSGSHEQFF. Here the CDR3 DNA reads TGTGCCAGCAGTTTGTCACTTAGTGGGTCGCATGAGCAGTTCTTC.

This clonotype was counted a few times. The CDR3 bases are TGCAGCGTTGAGGTCGGCACGGAGACCCAGTACTTC. Amino acid sequence: CSVEVGTETQYF. This rearrangement joins TRBV29-1 to TRBJ2-5; the D is unclear. V shed 3 bases and J shed 5 bases, with 10 bases lying between them. CDR3 length equals 12 residues. Germline lookup yields CDR1 SQVTM and CDR2 ANQGSEA.